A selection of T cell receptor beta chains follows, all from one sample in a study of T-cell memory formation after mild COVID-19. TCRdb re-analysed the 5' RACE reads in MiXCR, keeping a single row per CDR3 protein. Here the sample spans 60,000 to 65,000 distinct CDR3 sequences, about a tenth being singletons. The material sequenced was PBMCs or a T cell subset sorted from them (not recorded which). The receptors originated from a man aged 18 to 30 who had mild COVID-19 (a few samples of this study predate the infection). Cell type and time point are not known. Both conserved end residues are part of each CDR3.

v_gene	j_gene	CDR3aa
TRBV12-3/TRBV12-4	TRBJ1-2	CASSRGQHNYGYTF
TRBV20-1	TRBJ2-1	CSARVANEQFF
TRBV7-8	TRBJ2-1	CASSLDVSGVYNEQFF
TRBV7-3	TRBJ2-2	CASSLYLAGGTGELFF
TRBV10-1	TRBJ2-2	CASSEQKGMTGELFF
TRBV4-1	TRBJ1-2	CASSQGRGYTF
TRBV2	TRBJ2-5	CASRTRGDQYF
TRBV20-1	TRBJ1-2	CSARDSTDYGYTF
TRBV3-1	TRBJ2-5	CASRQGSETQYF
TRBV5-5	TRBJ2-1	CASSFYGGTYNEQFF
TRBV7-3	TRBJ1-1	CASSWSPGRNTEAFF
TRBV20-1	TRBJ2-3	CSALTSGDTQYF
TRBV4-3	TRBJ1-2	CASSQGEGVGYGYTF
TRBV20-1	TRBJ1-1	CSASRPSGGMYTEAFF
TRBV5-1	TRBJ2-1	CASSLNDWGSYNEQFF
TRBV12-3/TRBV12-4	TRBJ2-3	CASSSGGPTDTQYF
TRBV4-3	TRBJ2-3	CASGPGGDTDTQYF
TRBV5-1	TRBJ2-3	CASSPGTVDVDTQYF
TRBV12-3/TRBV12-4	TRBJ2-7	CASSLGQASYEQYF
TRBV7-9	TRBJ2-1	CASSPDRARGNEQFF
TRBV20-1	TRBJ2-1	CSAEQGRGVNEQFF
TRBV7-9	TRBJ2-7	CASSPGGGHFYEQYF